The present TCR beta chain was sequenced within a study of CD8 T cells in Susac syndrome. Study results and caveats: The TCR sequencing and HLA analysis in the study involved a relatively small number of individuals, as the study acknowledged.

RNA in amounts of roughly 0.5 to 1 ug was reverse transcribed with random hexamers. TCRdb reanalysed the immunoSEQ multiplex PCR reads using MiXCR and keeps one entry per CDR3 protein. The table lists tens of thousands of distinct CDR3 sequences, about 96% of them singletons. In the case of this clonotype: The antigen is unknown.

The authors carried out high-throughput sequencing of TCR beta. They applied it to CD8+ and CD4+ T cells obtained from blood. V was clipped by 5 bases and J by 2 bases, with 16 bases between them. The CDR3 runs 16 residues. Germline assignment: CDR1 SEHNR and CDR2 FQNEAQ (reference sequence). The V gene is TRBV7-9, the J gene TRBJ2-1; D might be TRBD1 (6 bases). Material for sequencing was CD8+ T cells from PBMCs. This TCR came from a human donor with Susac syndrome. The CDR3 here is CASSQTQGTAYNEQFF. As DNA, the CDR3 is TGTGCCAGCAGCCAGACCCAGGGGACCGCCTACAATGAGCAGTTCTTC.